Listed below are T cell receptor beta chains from one sample, sequenced in a study of a mutant IDH1 vaccine in newly diagnosed glioma. The data were produced by immunoSEQ multiplex PCR, yet TCRdb's version contains in-frame clones alone and is incomplete. The sample consists of about 54,000 clones, approximately 81% of them appearing once. Source: PBMCs, taken from a glioma patient treated with radiotherapy, temozolomide or both. The receptors here all came from a young man with glioma. CDR3s include the opening cysteine and the closing phenylalanine or tryptophan. Fields, in order: V gene, J gene, CDR3 protein.

V gene: TRBV6-5; J gene: TRBJ1-2; CDR3 protein: CASSYRSGADYGYTF
V gene: TRBV10-1; J gene: TRBJ1-1; CDR3 protein: CASTFDREGNTEAFF
V gene: TRBV7-2; J gene: TRBJ2-7; CDR3 protein: CASSLDLSSYEQYF
V gene: TRBV5-1; J gene: TRBJ1-1; CDR3 protein: CASRDGGRQEAFF
V gene: TRBV4-1; J gene: TRBJ1-1; CDR3 protein: CASSLGPLNTEAFF
V gene: TRBV13; J gene: TRBJ1-2; CDR3 protein: CASSLDRGGGGYGYTF
V gene: TRBV6-5; J gene: TRBJ1-6; CDR3 protein: CASSWGGRNSPLHF
V gene: TRBV29-1; J gene: TRBJ2-3; CDR3 protein: CSAAGQSTDTQYF
V gene: TRBV29-1; J gene: TRBJ1-2; CDR3 protein: CSVVGRATYGYTF
V gene: TRBV13; J gene: TRBJ2-7; CDR3 protein: CASSFLTRATYEQYF